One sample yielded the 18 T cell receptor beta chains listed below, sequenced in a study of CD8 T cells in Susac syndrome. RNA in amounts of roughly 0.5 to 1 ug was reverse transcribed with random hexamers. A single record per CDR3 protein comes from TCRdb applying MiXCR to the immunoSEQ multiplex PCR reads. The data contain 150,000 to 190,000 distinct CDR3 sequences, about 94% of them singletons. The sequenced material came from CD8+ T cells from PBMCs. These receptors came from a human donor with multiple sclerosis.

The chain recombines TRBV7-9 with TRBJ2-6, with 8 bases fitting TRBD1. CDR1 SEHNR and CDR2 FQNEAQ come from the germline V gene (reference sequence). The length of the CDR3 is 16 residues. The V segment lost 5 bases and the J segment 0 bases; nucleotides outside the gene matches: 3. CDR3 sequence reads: CASSPTGGSGANVLTF. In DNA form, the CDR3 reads TGTGCCAGCAGCCCTACAGGGGGCTCTGGGGCCAACGTCCTGACTTTC.

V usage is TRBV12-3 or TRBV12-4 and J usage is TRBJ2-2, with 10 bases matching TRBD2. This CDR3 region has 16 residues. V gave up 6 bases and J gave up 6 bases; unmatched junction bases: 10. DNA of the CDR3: TGTGCCAGCAGACTAGCGGGGACGTGGTACGCCGGGGAGCTGTTTTTT. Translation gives CASRLAGTWYAGELFF.

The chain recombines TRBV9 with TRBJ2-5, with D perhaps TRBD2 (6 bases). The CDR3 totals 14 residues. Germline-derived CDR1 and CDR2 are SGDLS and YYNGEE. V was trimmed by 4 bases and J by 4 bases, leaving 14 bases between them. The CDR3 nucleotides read TGTGCCAGCAGCCCGGACTCCGGGGGAGAGACCCAGTACTTC. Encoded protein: CASSPDSGGETQYF.

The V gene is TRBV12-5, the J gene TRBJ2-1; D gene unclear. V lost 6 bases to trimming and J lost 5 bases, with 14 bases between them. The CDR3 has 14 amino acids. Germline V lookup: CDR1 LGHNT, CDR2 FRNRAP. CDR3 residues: CASGPAVSDNEQFF. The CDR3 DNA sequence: TGTGCTAGTGGCCCTGCCGTATCTGACAATGAGCAGTTCTTC.

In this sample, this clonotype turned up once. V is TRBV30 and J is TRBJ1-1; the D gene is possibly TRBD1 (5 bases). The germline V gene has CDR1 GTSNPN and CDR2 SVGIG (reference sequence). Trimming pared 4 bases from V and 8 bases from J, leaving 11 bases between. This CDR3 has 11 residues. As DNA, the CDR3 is TGTGCCTGGATCACGGGGCCGGAAGCTTTCTTT. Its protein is CAWITGPEAFF.

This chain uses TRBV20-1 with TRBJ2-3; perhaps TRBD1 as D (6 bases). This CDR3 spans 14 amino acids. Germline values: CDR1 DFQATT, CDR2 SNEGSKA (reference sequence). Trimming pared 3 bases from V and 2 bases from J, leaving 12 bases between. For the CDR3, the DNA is TGCAGTGCTAGGGACAGACAGGTCACAGATACGCAGTATTTT. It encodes CSARDRQVTDTQYF.

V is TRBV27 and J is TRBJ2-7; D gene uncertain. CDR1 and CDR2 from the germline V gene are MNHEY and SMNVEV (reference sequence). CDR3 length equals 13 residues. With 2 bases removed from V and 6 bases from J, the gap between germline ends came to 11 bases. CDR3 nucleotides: TGTGCCAGCAGTTTAGGGGTTTTTAGCGAGCAGTACTTC. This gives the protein CASSLGVFSEQYF.

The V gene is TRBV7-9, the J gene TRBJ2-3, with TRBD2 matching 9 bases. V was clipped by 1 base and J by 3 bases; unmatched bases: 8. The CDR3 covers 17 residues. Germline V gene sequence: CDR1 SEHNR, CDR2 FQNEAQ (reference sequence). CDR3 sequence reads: CASSLGGSSGETDTQYF. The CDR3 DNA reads TGTGCCAGCAGCTTAGGGGGTTCTAGCGGGGAAACAGATACGCAGTATTTT.

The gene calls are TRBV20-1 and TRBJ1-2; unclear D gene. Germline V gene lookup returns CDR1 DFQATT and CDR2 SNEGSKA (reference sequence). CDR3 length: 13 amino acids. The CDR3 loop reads CSFRSGENYGYTF. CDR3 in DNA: TGCAGCTTTCGTTCTGGCGAGAACTATGGCTACACCTTC.

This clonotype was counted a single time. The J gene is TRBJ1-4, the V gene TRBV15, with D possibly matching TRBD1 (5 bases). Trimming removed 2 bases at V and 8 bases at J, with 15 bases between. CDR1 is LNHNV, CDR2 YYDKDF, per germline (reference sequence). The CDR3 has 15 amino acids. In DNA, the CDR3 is TGTGCCACCAGCAGACCGGGGCCTGGGCGGGAAAAACTGTTTTTT. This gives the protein CATSRPGPGREKLFF.

CDR3: CASSVRANSYEQYF. For the CDR3, the DNA is TGTGCCAGCAGCGTCCGGGCCAACTCCTACGAGCAGTACTTC. The chain has TRBV5-6 and TRBJ2-7; D unresolved. The V end was cut by 4 bases, the J end by 0 bases, with 11 bases between. The germline CDR1 and CDR2 sequences are SGHDT and YYEEEE. The CDR3 is 14 amino acids.

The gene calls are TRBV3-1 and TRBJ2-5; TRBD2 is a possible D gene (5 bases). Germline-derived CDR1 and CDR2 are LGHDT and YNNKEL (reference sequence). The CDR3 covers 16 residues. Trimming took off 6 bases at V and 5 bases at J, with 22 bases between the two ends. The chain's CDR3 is CASRPRISAKQETQYF. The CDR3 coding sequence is TGTGCCAGCAGGCCCCGTATTAGCGCTAAGCAGGAGACCCAGTACTTC.

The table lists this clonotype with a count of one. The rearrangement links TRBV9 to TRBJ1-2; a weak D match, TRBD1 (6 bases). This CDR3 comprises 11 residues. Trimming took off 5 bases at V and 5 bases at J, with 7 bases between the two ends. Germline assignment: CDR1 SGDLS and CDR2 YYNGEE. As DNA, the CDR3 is TGTGCCAGCAGGGGGGCTTATGGCTACACCTTC. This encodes CASRGAYGYTF.

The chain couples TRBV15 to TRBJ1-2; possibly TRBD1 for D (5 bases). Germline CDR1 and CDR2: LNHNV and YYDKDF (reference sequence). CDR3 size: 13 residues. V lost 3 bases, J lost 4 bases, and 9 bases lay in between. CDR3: CATSSRDLYGYTF. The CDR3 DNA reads TGTGCCACCAGCAGCAGGGATCTCTATGGCTACACCTTC.

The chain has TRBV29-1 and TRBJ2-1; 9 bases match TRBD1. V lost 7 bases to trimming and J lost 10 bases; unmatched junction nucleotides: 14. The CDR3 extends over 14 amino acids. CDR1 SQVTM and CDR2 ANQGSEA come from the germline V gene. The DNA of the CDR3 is TGCAGCGCCCCGACCGGGACAGGGCGGCAGGAGCAGTTCTTC. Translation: CSAPTGTGRQEQFF.

The CDR3 DNA reads as TGTGCCAGCAGCTTAGTACCGGTGACAGGCACAGATACGCAGTATTTT. Translation: CASSLVPVTGTDTQYF. The genes are TRBV7-2 and TRBJ2-3; D may be TRBD1 (5 bases). V was trimmed by 1 base and J by 1 base, leaving 12 bases between them. The germline gives CDR1 SGHTA, CDR2 FQGNSA. CDR3 length: 16 residues.

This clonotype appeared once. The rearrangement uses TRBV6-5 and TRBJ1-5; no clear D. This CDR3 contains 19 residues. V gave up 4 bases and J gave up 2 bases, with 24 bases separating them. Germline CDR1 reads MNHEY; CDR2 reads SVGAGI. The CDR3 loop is CASSSLVAGGEERNQPQHF. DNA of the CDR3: TGTGCCAGCAGTTCCCTCGTGGCAGGTGGAGAGGAACGCAATCAGCCCCAGCATTTT.

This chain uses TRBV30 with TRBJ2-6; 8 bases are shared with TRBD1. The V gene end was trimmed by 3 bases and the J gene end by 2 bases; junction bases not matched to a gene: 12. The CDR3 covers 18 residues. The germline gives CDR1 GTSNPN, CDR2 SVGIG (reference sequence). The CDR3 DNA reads TGTGCCTGGAGAGAGGGCCGACAGGGGTCTCCTGGGGCCAACGTCCTGACTTTC. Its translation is CAWREGRQGSPGANVLTF.